This T cell receptor beta chain is drawn from a study of T cells in Graves' hyperthyroidism and ophthalmopathy. This clonotype came up a few times. The target antigen is unknown. Notes on the study in general: Most expanded thyroid clonotypes above 0.001 also appeared in blood.

The CDR3 totals 15 residues. In germline, CDR1 is MNHEY, CDR2 SVGEGT. Trimming removed 0 bases from V and 5 bases from J, with 11 bases in between. Regions amplified from RNA transcripts were the TCR beta CDR3 regions. First-round RT-PCR with HTBI primers amplified the TCR CDR3 region. From the multiplex PCR reads, TCRdb called clonotypes with MiXCR, one entry per CDR3 protein. The sample includes hundreds of thousands of distinct CDR3 sequences, less than 25% seen only once; the top ten take 34%. The cohort's ophthalmopathy patients, a group with duration under 3 months, had a Clinical Activity Score of at least 3 and a NOSPECS grade of at least 4. Orbital computed tomography and thyroid ultrasound, together with serum TRAb and thyroxine and clinical symptoms, were used for diagnoses.

This sequence originates from a young man with Graves' ophthalmopathy. The rearrangement uses TRBV6-2 or TRBV6-3 and TRBJ2-1, with D perhaps TRBD1 or TRBD2 (6 bases each). Sequenced material: blood. The CDR3 sequence: CASSYSTGADNEQFF. For the CDR3, the DNA is TGTGCCAGCAGTTACTCGACGGGGGCGGACAATGAGCAGTTCTTC.